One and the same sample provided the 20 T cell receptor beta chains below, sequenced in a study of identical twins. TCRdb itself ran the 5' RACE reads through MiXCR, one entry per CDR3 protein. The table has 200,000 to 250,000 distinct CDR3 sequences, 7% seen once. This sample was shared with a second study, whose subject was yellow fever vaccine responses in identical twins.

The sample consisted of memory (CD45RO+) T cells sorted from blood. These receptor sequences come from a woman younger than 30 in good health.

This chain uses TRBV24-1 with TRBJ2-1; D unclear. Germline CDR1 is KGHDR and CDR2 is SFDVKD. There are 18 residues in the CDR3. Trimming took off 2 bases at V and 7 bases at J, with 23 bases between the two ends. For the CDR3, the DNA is TGTGCCACCAGTGATTCTATTAGTGCGCGAGGCCGGTGGAATGAGCAGTTCTTC. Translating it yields CATSDSISARGRWNEQFF.

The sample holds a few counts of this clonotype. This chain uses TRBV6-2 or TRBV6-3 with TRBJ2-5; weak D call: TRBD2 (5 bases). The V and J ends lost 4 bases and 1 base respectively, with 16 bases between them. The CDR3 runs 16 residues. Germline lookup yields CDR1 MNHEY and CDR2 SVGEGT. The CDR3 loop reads CASSSAGWRAQETQYF. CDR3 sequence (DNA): TGTGCCAGCAGTTCGGCCGGTTGGCGGGCCCAAGAGACCCAGTACTTC.

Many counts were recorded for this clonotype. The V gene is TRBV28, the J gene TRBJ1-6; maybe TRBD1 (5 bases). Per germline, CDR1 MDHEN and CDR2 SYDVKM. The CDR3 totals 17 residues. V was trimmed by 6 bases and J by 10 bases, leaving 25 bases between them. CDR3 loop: CASSHGTFGFEISPLHF. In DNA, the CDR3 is TGTGCCAGCAGCCACGGGACGTTCGGGTTTGAGATCTCACCCCTCCACTTT.

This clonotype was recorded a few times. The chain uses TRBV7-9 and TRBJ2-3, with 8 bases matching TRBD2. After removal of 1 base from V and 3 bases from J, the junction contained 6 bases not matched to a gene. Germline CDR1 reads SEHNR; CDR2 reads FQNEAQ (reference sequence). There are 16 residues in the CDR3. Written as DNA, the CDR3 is TGTGCCAGCAGCTTAGGATCGGGGGGGGAGACAGATACGCAGTATTTT. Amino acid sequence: CASSLGSGGETDTQYF.

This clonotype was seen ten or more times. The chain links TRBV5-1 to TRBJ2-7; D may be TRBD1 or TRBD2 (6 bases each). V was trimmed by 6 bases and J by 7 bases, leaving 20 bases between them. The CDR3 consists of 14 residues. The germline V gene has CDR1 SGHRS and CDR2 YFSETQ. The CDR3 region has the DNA TGCGCCAGCACCCTATCCAGGGGAGGTAGTGAGCAGTACTTC. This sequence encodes CASTLSRGGSEQYF.

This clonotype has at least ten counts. The CDR3 nucleotides read TGCGCCAGCAGCTTGGACAGTGGGCGATATGGCTACACCTTC. It is translated as CASSLDSGRYGYTF. This rearrangement joins TRBV5-1 to TRBJ1-2; D call uncertain. CDR1 is SGHRS and CDR2 is YFSETQ in the germline V gene. The germline V and J ends were trimmed by 0 bases and 5 bases, with 11 bases remaining between them. The CDR3 is made up of 14 amino acids.

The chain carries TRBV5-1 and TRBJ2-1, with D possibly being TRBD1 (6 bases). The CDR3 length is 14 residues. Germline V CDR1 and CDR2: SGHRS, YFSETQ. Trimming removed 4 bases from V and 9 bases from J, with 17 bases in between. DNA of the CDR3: TGCGCCAGCAGCCTTGACAGGAATGGGGGTGAGCAGTTCTTC. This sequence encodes CASSLDRNGGEQFF.

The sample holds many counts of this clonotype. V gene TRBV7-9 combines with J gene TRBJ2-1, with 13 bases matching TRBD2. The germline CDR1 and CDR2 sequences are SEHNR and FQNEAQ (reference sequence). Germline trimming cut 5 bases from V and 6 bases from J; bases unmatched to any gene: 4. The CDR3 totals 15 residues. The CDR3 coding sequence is TGTGCCAGCAGCCGATGGACTAGCGGGGGCAATGAGCAGTTCTTC. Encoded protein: CASSRWTSGGNEQFF.

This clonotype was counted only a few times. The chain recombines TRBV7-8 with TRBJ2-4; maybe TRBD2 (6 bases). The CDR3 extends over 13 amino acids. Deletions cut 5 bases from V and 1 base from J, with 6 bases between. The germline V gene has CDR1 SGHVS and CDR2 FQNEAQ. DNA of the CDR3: TGTGCCAGCAGCCGGGGGGCCAAAAACATTCAGTACTTC. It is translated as CASSRGAKNIQYF.

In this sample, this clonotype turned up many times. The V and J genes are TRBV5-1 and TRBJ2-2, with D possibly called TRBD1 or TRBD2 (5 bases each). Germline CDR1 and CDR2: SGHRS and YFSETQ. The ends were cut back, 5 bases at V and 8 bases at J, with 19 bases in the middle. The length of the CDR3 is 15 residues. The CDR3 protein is CASRYRDLPSGELFF. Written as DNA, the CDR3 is TGCGCCAGCAGATACCGGGACCTACCCTCTGGGGAGCTGTTTTTT.

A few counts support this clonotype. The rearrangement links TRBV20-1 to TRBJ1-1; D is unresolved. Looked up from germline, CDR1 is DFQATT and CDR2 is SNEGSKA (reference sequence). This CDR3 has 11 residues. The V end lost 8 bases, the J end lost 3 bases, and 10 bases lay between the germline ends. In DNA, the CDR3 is TGCAGTTCCCCCCGGGACACTGAAGCTTTCTTT. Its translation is CSSPRDTEAFF.

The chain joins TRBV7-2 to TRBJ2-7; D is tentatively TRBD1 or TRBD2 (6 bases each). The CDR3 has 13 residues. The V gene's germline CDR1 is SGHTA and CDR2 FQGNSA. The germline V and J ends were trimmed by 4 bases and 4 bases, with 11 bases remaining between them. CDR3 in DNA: TGTGCCAGCAGCTACGGGGGACATTACGAGCAGTACGTC. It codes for CASSYGGHYEQYV.

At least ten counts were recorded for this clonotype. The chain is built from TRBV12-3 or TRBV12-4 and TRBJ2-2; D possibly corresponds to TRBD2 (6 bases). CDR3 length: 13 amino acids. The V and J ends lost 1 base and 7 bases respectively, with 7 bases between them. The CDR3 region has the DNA TGTGCCAGCAGTTTAGGGGGGGTCGGGGAGCTGTTTTTT. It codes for CASSLGGVGELFF.

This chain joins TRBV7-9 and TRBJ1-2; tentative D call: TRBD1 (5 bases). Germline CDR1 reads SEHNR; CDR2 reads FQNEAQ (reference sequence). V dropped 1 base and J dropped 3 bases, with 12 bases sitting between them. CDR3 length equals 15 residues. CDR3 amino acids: CASSLGGLQDYGYTF. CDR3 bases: TGTGCCAGCAGCTTAGGGGGCCTACAGGACTATGGCTACACCTTC.

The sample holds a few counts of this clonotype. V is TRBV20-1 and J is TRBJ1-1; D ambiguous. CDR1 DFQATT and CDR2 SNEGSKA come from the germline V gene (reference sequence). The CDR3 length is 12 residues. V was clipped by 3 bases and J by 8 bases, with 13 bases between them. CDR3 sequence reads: CSASSLPGEAFF. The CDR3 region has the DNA TGCAGTGCTAGTTCCCTCCCGGGGGAAGCTTTCTTT.

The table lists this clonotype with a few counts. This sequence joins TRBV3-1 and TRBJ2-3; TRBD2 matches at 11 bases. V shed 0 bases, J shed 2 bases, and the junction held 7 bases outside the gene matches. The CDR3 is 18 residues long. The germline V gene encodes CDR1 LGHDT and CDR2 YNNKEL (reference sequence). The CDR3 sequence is CASSQEWLAGGNTDTQYF. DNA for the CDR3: TGTGCCAGCAGCCAAGAGTGGCTAGCGGGGGGCAACACAGATACGCAGTATTTT.

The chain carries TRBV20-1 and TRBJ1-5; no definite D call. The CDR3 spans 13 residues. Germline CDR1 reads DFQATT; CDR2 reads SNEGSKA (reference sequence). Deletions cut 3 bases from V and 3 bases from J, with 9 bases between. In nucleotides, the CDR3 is TGCAGTGCTAGCGCCCTAATCAATCAGCCCCAGCATTTT. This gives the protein CSASALINQPQHF.

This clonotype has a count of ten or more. The CDR3 region has the DNA TGTGCCAGCAGGCTTCTTACCGGGACTACCCAAGAGACCCAGTACTTC. It specifies CASRLLTGTTQETQYF. The chain links TRBV7-8 to TRBJ2-5; 7 bases match TRBD2. Germline V gives CDR1 SGHVS, CDR2 FQNEAQ. The J segment lost 1 base and the V segment lost 6 bases, leaving 11 bases of the junction unmatched. The CDR3 contains 16 residues. Drawing the rest from reference TRBV7-8 and TRBJ2-5, the complete variable domain is GAGVSQSPRYKVAKRGQDVALRCDPISGHVSLFWYQQALGQGPEFLTYFQNEAQLDKSGLPSDRFFAERPEGSVSTLKIQRTQQEDSAVYLCASRLLTGTTQETQYFGPGTRLLVL.

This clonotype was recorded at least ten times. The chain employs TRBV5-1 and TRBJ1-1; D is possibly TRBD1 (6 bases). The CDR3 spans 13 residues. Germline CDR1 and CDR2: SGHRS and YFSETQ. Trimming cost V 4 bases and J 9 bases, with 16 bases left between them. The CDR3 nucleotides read TGCGCCAGCAGCGCAGGGGACGCAGTCCAAGCTTTCTTT. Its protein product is CASSAGDAVQAFF. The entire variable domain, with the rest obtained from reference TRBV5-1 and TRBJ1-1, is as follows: KAGVTQTPRYLIKTRGQQVTLSCSPISGHRSVSWYQQTPGQGLQFLFEYFSETQRNKGNFPGRFSGRQFSNSRSEMNVSTLELGDSALYLCASSAGDAVQAFFGQGTRLTVV.

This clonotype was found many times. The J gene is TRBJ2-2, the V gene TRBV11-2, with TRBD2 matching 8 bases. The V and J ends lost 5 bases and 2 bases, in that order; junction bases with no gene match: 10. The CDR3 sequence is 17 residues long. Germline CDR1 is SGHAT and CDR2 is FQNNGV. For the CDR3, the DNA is TGTGCCAGCAGCACCATGCCGACTAGCGTAAACACCGGGGAGCTGTTTTTT. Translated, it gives CASSTMPTSVNTGELFF.